One sample yielded the 25 T cell receptor beta chains listed below, sequenced in a study of blood T cell repertoires in COVID-19. The method was immunoSEQ multiplex PCR; TCRdb's version includes in-frame clones alone and lacks a portion of them. The sample shows about 150,000 clones, approximately 86% of them seen only once. The sample comprised peripheral blood. Receptors originate from a woman aged 80 or over with COVID-19, enrolled during active disease.

The chain combines TRBV18 with TRBJ1-1, with D possibly TRBD1 on 5 matching bases. Germline CDR1 KGHSH, CDR2 LQKENI. V lost 4 bases to trimming and J lost 1 base, with 10 bases between them. CDR3 size: 14 residues. The CDR3 loop reads CASSQKTGNTEAFF. CDR3 nucleotides: TGTGCCAGCTCACAAAAAACAGGGAACACTGAAGCTTTCTTT. The variable domain in full, completed from reference TRBV18 and TRBJ1-1, reads NAGVMQNPRHLVRRRGQEARLRCSPMKGHSHVYWYRQLPEEGLKFMVYLQKENIIDESGMPKERFSAEFPKEGPSILRIQQVVRGDSAAYFCASSQKTGNTEAFFGQGTRLTVV.

This chain links TRBV5-5 with TRBJ2-3; 11 nucleotides line up with TRBD2. V shed 6 bases and J 4 bases; nucleotides not matched to a gene: 4. The CDR3 loop spans 14 amino acids. The V gene's germline CDR1 is SGHKS and CDR2 YYEKEE (reference sequence). For the CDR3, the DNA is TGTGCCAGCACCGGGACTAGCGGCTCAGATACGCAGTATTTT. It encodes CASTGTSGSDTQYF.

This clone showed up just once. In nucleotides, the CDR3 is TGTGCCAGCTGGGACAGGGGGCGGACTGAAGCTTTCTTT. Encoded protein: CASWDRGRTEAFF. V is TRBV2 and J is TRBJ1-1; 12 bases are a match to TRBD1. Germline V lookup: CDR1 SNHLY, CDR2 FYNNEI. With V trimmed by 8 bases and J by 5 bases, 3 bases remained unmatched. This CDR3 comprises 13 residues.

This clone was seen more than once but under ten times. The chain recombines TRBV10-3 with TRBJ2-5; weak D call: TRBD2 (5 bases). The V and J ends lost 6 bases and 4 bases respectively, with 15 bases between them. The CDR3 length is 14 residues. Germline V CDR1 and CDR2: ENHRY, SYGVKD. The CDR3, as DNA: TGTGCCATCAGATCGAGCGGAGGAGGAGAGACCCAGTACTTC. Its protein product is CAIRSSGGGETQYF.

The chain uses TRBV2 and TRBJ1-4, with no clear D. V was shortened by 6 bases and J by 4 bases, with 15 bases between the two germline ends. The CDR3 spans 15 residues. CDR1 and CDR2 (germline): SNHLY, FYNNEI. Written as DNA, the CDR3 is TGTGCCAGCAGGGGAGGAGGCGGGCTTAATGAAAAACTGTTTTTT. It codes for CASRGGGGLNEKLFF.

The chain recombines TRBV2 with TRBJ2-4; 11 bases agree with TRBD1. The V gene end was trimmed by 8 bases and the J gene end by 0 bases; junction bases not matched to a gene: 6. This CDR3 region has 16 residues. CDR1 SNHLY and CDR2 FYNNEI come from the germline V gene. This chain's CDR3 is CASGGQGGLAKNIQYF. The CDR3 DNA reads TGTGCCAGCGGGGGACAGGGGGGACTAGCCAAAAACATTCAGTACTTC. The variable domain in full, completed from reference TRBV2 and TRBJ2-4, reads EPEVTQTPSHQVTQMGQEVILRCVPISNHLYFYWYRQILGQKVEFLVSFYNNEISEKSEIFDDQFSVERPDGSNFTLKIRSTKLEDSAMYFCASGGQGGLAKNIQYFGAGTRLSVL.

The V gene is TRBV7-9, the J gene TRBJ2-1; D call uncertain. The V gene's germline CDR1 is SEHNR and CDR2 FQNEAQ (reference sequence). The CDR3 has 12 amino acids. Deletions cut 4 bases from V and 4 bases from J, with 5 bases between. The CDR3 DNA is TGTGCCAGCAGCTATACTTACAATGAGCAGTTCTTC. Its protein product is CASSYTYNEQFF.

The chain is built from TRBV5-1 and TRBJ2-7; D perhaps matches TRBD2 (5 bases). Per the germline V gene, CDR1 is SGHRS and CDR2 is YFSETQ. Trimming removed 4 bases from V and 7 bases from J, with 15 bases in between. This CDR3 comprises 13 residues. The CDR3, as DNA: TGCGCCAGCAGCCCGGAGACCGGGGAGGAGCAGTACTTC. Amino acids: CASSPETGEEQYF.

Here the CDR3 reads CASSPQDGTAYSPLHF. The CDR3 DNA follows: TGCGCCAGCAGCCCCCAGGACGGGACAGCTTATTCACCCCTCCACTTT. V gene TRBV4-1 combines with J gene TRBJ1-6, with 7 bases aligning to TRBD1. The CDR3 has 16 residues. Germline V gene lookup returns CDR1 MGHRA and CDR2 YSYEKL. V lost 4 bases, J lost 8 bases, and 11 bases stayed unmatched.

The V and J genes are TRBV5-1 and TRBJ1-6; no clear D gene. The CDR3 runs to 13 residues. CDR1 and CDR2 from the germline V gene are SGHRS and YFSETQ. Trimming removed 4 bases at V and 5 bases at J, with 7 bases between. Written as DNA, the CDR3 is TGCGCCAGCAGCGCGCGGGATAATTCACCCCTCCACTTT. This encodes CASSARDNSPLHF.

The chain combines TRBV29-1 with TRBJ2-6, with 7 bases lining up with TRBD1. The CDR3 totals 15 residues. Germline-derived CDR1 and CDR2 are SQVTM and ANQGSEA. CDR3 in DNA: TGCAGTGTGGCAGGGGGAACCTCTGGGGCCAACGTCCTGACTTTC. Translated, it gives CSVAGGTSGANVLTF.

This chain uses TRBV28 with TRBJ1-2, with a weak D call TRBD1 (6 bases). The CDR3 extends over 17 amino acids. V dropped 4 bases and J dropped 0 bases, with 18 bases sitting between them. Germline-derived CDR1 and CDR2 are MDHEN and SYDVKM. CDR3 sequence reads: CASSSPATGSPNYGYTF. CDR3 nucleotides: TGTGCCAGCAGTTCCCCGGCCACAGGGTCCCCTAACTATGGCTACACCTTC.

This chain connects TRBV5-1 to TRBJ1-1; D gene ambiguous. The germline V gene has CDR1 SGHRS and CDR2 YFSETQ. Trimming removed 2 bases from V and 0 bases from J, with 5 bases in between. The CDR3 length is 13 residues. In DNA form, the CDR3 reads TGCGCCAGCAGCTTAACTATGAACACTGAAGCTTTCTTT. Its translation is CASSLTMNTEAFF.

The rearrangement joins TRBV5-1 to TRBJ2-3; 8 nucleotides match TRBD1. The trim removed 1 base at V and 5 bases at J, leaving 9 bases unmatched. The CDR3 length is 16 residues. The germline V gene encodes CDR1 SGHRS and CDR2 YFSETQ. The CDR3 DNA follows: TGCGCCAGCAGCTTGCCCAGGACAGGGCAGGGAGATACGCAGTATTTT. This sequence encodes CASSLPRTGQGDTQYF.

Details on this clone: Other DNA sequences in this specimen translate into the identical CDR3. The chain carries TRBV3-1 (or the pseudogene TRBV3-2) and TRBJ2-3; maybe TRBD1 (6 bases). The V and J ends lost 4 bases and 3 bases respectively, with 8 bases between them. The germline CDR1 and CDR2 sequences are LGHDT and YNNKEL (reference sequence). This CDR3 is built from 13 residues. CDR3 DNA sequence: TGTGCCAGCAGCCCAAGGGGGACAGATACGCAGTATTTT. Translating gives CASSPRGTDTQYF.

This sequence joins TRBV9 and TRBJ1-1, with TRBD1 matching 7 bases. This CDR3 is built from 16 residues. J lost 0 bases, V lost 1 base, and 6 bases had no gene match. CDR1 and CDR2 (germline): SGDLS, YYNGEE. Here the CDR3 reads CASSVTQGDLNTEAFF. CDR3 sequence (DNA): TGTGCCAGCAGCGTAACCCAGGGGGACCTGAACACTGAAGCTTTCTTT. The entire variable domain, with the rest obtained from reference TRBV9 and TRBJ1-1, is as follows: DSGVTQTPKHLITATGQRVTLRCSPRSGDLSVYWYQQSLDQGLQFLIQYYNGEERAKGNILERFSAQQFPDLHSELNLSSLELGDSALYFCASSVTQGDLNTEAFFGQGTRLTVV.

V and J are TRBV27 and TRBJ2-3; TRBD2 matches 7 bases. Germline CDR1 is MNHEY and CDR2 is SMNVEV (reference sequence). The J segment lost 4 bases and the V segment lost 2 bases, leaving 6 bases of the junction unmatched. There are 15 residues in the CDR3. The CDR3 protein is CASSLAGVGPDTQYF. The CDR3 bases are TGTGCCAGCAGTTTAGCGGGAGTTGGACCAGATACGCAGTATTTT.

This clone showed up just once. CDR3 sequence reads: CASRAFQSYNEQFF. CDR3 DNA sequence: TGTGCCAGCAGAGCGTTCCAGAGCTACAATGAGCAGTTCTTC. The V call is TRBV27, the J call TRBJ2-1; D remains ambiguous. Germline V gene data show CDR1 as MNHEY and CDR2 as SMNVEV (reference sequence). This CDR3 region has 14 residues. V dropped 6 bases and J dropped 3 bases, with 12 bases sitting between them.

The rearrangement uses TRBV18 and TRBJ1-1, with D possibly being TRBD1 (6 bases). The CDR3 extends over 14 amino acids. Deletions cut 6 bases from V and 1 base from J, with 12 bases between. Per germline, CDR1 KGHSH and CDR2 LQKENI. Written as DNA, the CDR3 is TGTGCCAGCTCCTGGGCCAGGGGGAACACTGAAGCTTTCTTT. As protein: CASSWARGNTEAFF.

The chain joins TRBV18 to TRBJ1-1, with D possibly TRBD1 on 5 matching bases. The CDR3 is made up of 15 amino acids. CDR1 and CDR2 from the germline V gene are KGHSH and LQKENI. Trimming removed 2 bases at V and 4 bases at J, with 14 bases between. CDR3 coding DNA: TGTGCCAGCTCACCAGGAACAGGACGTCTCACTGAAGCTTTCTTT. Translated: CASSPGTGRLTEAFF.

The CDR3 bases are TGTGCCAGCAGCCTTATTGGCGGGCTCTCTTGGGGCTACACCTTC. Translation gives CASSLIGGLSWGYTF. The V call is TRBV4-2, the J call TRBJ1-2; D unclear. Trimming stripped 4 bases from V and 8 bases from J, with 20 bases between. The CDR3 runs 15 residues. Germline V lookup: CDR1 LGHNA, CDR2 YNFKEQ.

V is TRBV7-3 and J is TRBJ2-3; 8 nucleotides align to TRBD1. V lost 2 bases to trimming and J lost 3 bases; unmatched junction nucleotides: 7. Germline lookup yields CDR1 SGHTA and CDR2 FQGTGA. The CDR3 consists of 16 residues. The chain's CDR3 is CASSLRDRGLTDTQYF. The CDR3 DNA follows: TGTGCCAGCAGCTTACGTGACAGGGGATTGACAGATACGCAGTATTTT.

V and J are TRBV29-1 and TRBJ2-1; 7 nucleotides line up with TRBD2. V lost 4 bases and J lost 9; bases outside the gene matches: 9. Looked up from germline, CDR1 is SQVTM and CDR2 is ANQGSEA. The CDR3 is 13 amino acids. CDR3 sequence (DNA): TGCAGCGTTGTCTTGGCGGGGGTTGGTGAGCAGTTCTTC. Its protein is CSVVLAGVGEQFF.

This chain connects TRBV2 to TRBJ1-6; TRBD1 might be the D (6 bases). Germline CDR1 reads SNHLY; CDR2 reads FYNNEI. The CDR3 totals 14 residues. Trimming removed 8 bases from V and 7 bases from J, with 15 bases in between. The DNA for the CDR3 is TGTGCCAGCGGAGCCAGGGGTAGGAATTCACCCCTCCACTTT. This translates into CASGARGRNSPLHF.

This rearrangement joins TRBV2 to TRBJ2-5; 9 positions agree with TRBD1. The CDR3 length is 14 residues. V shed 8 bases and J 5 bases; nucleotides not matched to a gene: 9. Germline assignment: CDR1 SNHLY and CDR2 FYNNEI. CDR3 sequence (DNA): TGTGCCAGCGGACAGGGGAACCTCCTGGAGACCCAGTACTTC. Translation gives CASGQGNLLETQYF. The variable domain in full, with the rest retrieved from reference TRBV2 and TRBJ2-5, is EPEVTQTPSHQVTQMGQEVILRCVPISNHLYFYWYRQILGQKVEFLVSFYNNEISEKSEIFDDQFSVERPDGSNFTLKIRSTKLEDSAMYFCASGQGNLLETQYFGPGTRLLVL.